The present T cell receptor (beta chain) was sequenced within a study of post-analysis software for immune sequencing data. For the study at large: In terms of disease course, relapsing-remitting, secondary progressive and progressive-relapsing multiple sclerosis were included.

As to this clonotype: Its target is unknown.

Tagging with unique molecular identifiers was a feature of the TCR beta cDNA libraries. TCRdb reprocessed the PCR reads via MiXCR and lists one record per CDR3 protein. This table has fewer than 550,000 distinct CDR3 sequences, less than 40% appearing once. General study points: Controls showed lower frequencies than patients for five TRBV segments, and TRBV5-6, TRBV5-1 and TRBV20-1 were among these. Samples from a shared batch, those prepared together, strongly co-clustered by F measure.

CDR3 length: 15 amino acids. Germline V CDR1 and CDR2: SGHTA, FQGNSA. Trimming took 1 base from V and 5 from J, leaving 12 bases between them. The clonotype originates from a girl younger than 18 with multiple sclerosis. Specimen: blood. The chain links TRBV7-2 to TRBJ2-1; TRBD2 is a possible D gene (5 bases). CDR3 loop: CASSLDGRLNNEQFF. CDR3 nucleotide sequence: TGTGCCAGCAGCTTAGATGGGAGACTGAACAATGAGCAGTTCTTC.